The 30 T cell receptor beta chains in this list originate from one sample, sequenced in a study of blood T cell repertoires in COVID-19. The data were produced by immunoSEQ multiplex PCR, yet TCRdb's version contains in-frame clones alone and is incomplete. The table lists 110,000 or so clones, approximately 80% of them singletons. The material sequenced was peripheral blood. The receptors here all came from a man in his fifties with acute or convalescent COVID-19.

The rearrangement joins TRBV6-5 to TRBJ1-2; D unclear. CDR1 is MNHEY, CDR2 SVGAGI, per germline. Trimming stripped 2 bases from V and 4 bases from J, with 11 bases between. This CDR3 is built from 14 residues. The CDR3 DNA is TGTGCCAGCAGTTACATGGGTGGGAGCTATGGCTACACCTTC. It translates to CASSYMGGSYGYTF.

The chain uses TRBV28 and TRBJ2-5; a possible D gene is TRBD1 (5 bases). Germline lookup yields CDR1 MDHEN and CDR2 SYDVKM. Trimming pared 6 bases from V and 2 bases from J, leaving 13 bases between. The CDR3 extends over 14 amino acids. CDR3 DNA sequence: TGTGCCAGCAGAACAGGCACAATGCAAGAGACCCAGTACTTC. Protein product: CASRTGTMQETQYF.

V usage is TRBV10-1 and J usage is TRBJ2-3; possibly TRBD2 for D (6 bases). V was cut by 3 bases and J by 7 bases, with 17 bases left in between. Germline CDR1 and CDR2: WNHNN and SYGVQD (reference sequence). The CDR3 totals 15 residues. The CDR3 DNA reads TGCGCCAGCAGTGACAAAGGGGACTGGGGGAATACGCAGTATTTT. Translating gives CASSDKGDWGNTQYF.

The rearrangement uses TRBV28 and TRBJ2-5, with D possibly being TRBD1 (6 bases). The CDR3 is 15 amino acids. CDR1 is MDHEN, CDR2 SYDVKM, per germline. V lost 6 bases and J 5 bases, leaving 19 bases between the germline ends. CDR3 nucleotides: TGTGCCAGCAGGAACACTTTTGGGGGCGCGGAGACCCAGTACTTC. As protein: CASRNTFGGAETQYF.

The chain recombines TRBV7-9 with TRBJ2-7, with TRBD2 identical over 8 bases. The V and J ends lost 4 bases and 2 bases, in that order; junction bases with no gene match: 7. Germline CDR1 and CDR2: SEHNR and FQNEAQ (reference sequence). The CDR3 contains 15 residues. The CDR3 reads CASSSASGLAYEQYF. The CDR3 DNA reads TGTGCCAGCAGCTCCGCCTCGGGACTAGCCTACGAGCAGTACTTC. Together with reference TRBV7-9 and TRBJ2-7, the CDR3 gives the full variable domain: DTGVSQNPRHKITKRGQNVTFRCDPISEHNRLYWYRQTLGQGPEFLTYFQNEAQLEKSRLLSDRFSAERPKGSFSTLEIQRTEQGDSAMYLCASSSASGLAYEQYFGPGTRLTVT.

The CDR3 nucleotides are TGTGCCAGCAGCTTGGGGCCCGGGAGCAATCAGCCCCAGCATTTT. It codes for CASSLGPGSNQPQHF. This chain joins TRBV5-6 and TRBJ1-5; unclear D gene. The CDR3 length is 15 residues. Trimming took 0 bases from V and 1 from J, leaving 8 bases between them. CDR1 SGHDT and CDR2 YYEEEE come from the germline V gene.

A note on this clone: At one boundary the junction diverges from the germline segment, which might be a read error. This chain joins TRBV19 and TRBJ2-2, with 7 bases fitting TRBD2. The CDR3 is 16 residues long. Germline V gene data show CDR1 as LNHDA and CDR2 as SQIVND (reference sequence). DNA for the CDR3: TGTGCCAGTAGCATAGGTGGCGGGAGAGGTACCGGGGAGCTGTTTTTT. It codes for CASSIGGGRGTGELFF.

The chain has TRBV11-2 and TRBJ2-7; 11 nucleotides agree with TRBD1. Looked up from germline, CDR1 is SGHAT and CDR2 is FQNNGV. After removal of 4 bases from V and 5 bases from J, the junction contained 4 bases not matched to a gene. The CDR3 extends over 14 amino acids. The CDR3 protein is CASSSPGQGDEQYF. The CDR3, as DNA: TGTGCCAGCAGCTCCCCGGGACAGGGGGACGAGCAGTACTTC.

This clone was seen more than once but under ten times. This chain links TRBV9 with TRBJ2-3, with 13 bases identical to TRBD2. CDR3 size: 16 residues. Per the germline V gene, CDR1 is SGDLS and CDR2 is YYNGEE. V lost 4 bases and J lost 5; bases outside the gene matches: 7. CDR3 loop: CASSFGLAGVEDTQYF. The CDR3 bases are TGTGCCAGCAGCTTCGGACTAGCGGGAGTAGAAGATACGCAGTATTTT.

CDR3 nucleotide sequence: TGTGCCAGCAGCCAAGCCCTGGCGGGGGCTGAAGCTTTCTTT. This gives the protein CASSQALAGAEAFF. The V and J genes are TRBV3-1 (or the pseudogene TRBV3-2) and TRBJ1-1, with D perhaps matching TRBD1 (5 bases). Germline values: CDR1 LGHDT, CDR2 YNNKEL (reference sequence). There are 14 residues in the CDR3. Between the trimmed V and J ends, which lost 1 base and 6 bases, there was a span of 12 bases.

The genes are TRBV5-5 and TRBJ1-1; 11 bases agree with TRBD1. This CDR3 has 16 amino acids. The germline V gene has CDR1 SGHKS and CDR2 YYEKEE (reference sequence). J was trimmed by 3 bases and V by 2 bases; bases with no gene match: 6. Here the CDR3 reads CASSLVPGQGDTEAFF. The CDR3 coding sequence is TGTGCCAGCAGCTTAGTCCCGGGACAGGGGGACACTGAAGCTTTCTTT.

This clone appeared a few times. The J gene is TRBJ1-2, the V gene TRBV28; the D gene is possibly TRBD1 (5 bases). Germline CDR1 MDHEN, CDR2 SYDVKM. Trimming left V 6 bases short and J 6 bases short, with 17 bases between. The CDR3 has 14 residues. For the CDR3, the DNA is TGTGCCAGCAGCACCATCAGGGTTGCTCATGGCTACACCTTC. Residues: CASSTIRVAHGYTF.

The J gene is TRBJ2-7, the V gene TRBV21-1; the table calls TRBD1, which could not be checked here. TRBV21-1 is tagged as a pseudogene. CDR3 length: 18 residues. The CDR3 loop reads CASSKSNLETGVYYEQYF. The CDR3 DNA sequence: TGTGCCAGCAGCAAAAGCAATCTAGAGACAGGGGTTTACTACGAGCAGTACTTC.

This clone has only a few counts. The chain employs TRBV5-1 and TRBJ2-2, with TRBD2 as a possible D gene (7 bases). The length of the CDR3 is 15 residues. Germline-derived CDR1 and CDR2 are SGHRS and YFSETQ. Trimming cost V 0 bases and J 3 bases, with 9 bases left between them. CDR3 protein: CASSLEGGDTGELFF. For the CDR3, the DNA is TGCGCCAGCAGCTTGGAAGGGGGGGACACCGGGGAGCTGTTTTTT.

This chain links TRBV18 with TRBJ2-3; 9 bases line up with TRBD2. After removal of 6 bases from V and 6 bases from J, the junction contained 4 bases not matched to a gene. CDR1 and CDR2 (germline): KGHSH, LQKENI. The CDR3 length is 13 residues. Here the CDR3 reads CASSPGLADTQYF. CDR3 coding DNA: TGTGCCAGCTCCCCCGGACTAGCGGATACGCAGTATTTT.

The V call is TRBV5-5, the J call TRBJ1-5; the match to TRBD1 covers 7 bases. Trimming cost V 0 bases and J 11 bases; bases outside gene matches: 11. The CDR3 runs to 15 residues. The germline CDR1 and CDR2 sequences are SGHKS and YYEKEE (reference sequence). The CDR3 region is CASSLEGAGGFAQHF. The CDR3 nucleotides read TGTGCCAGCAGCTTGGAGGGGGCAGGGGGTTTTGCCCAGCATTTT.

This chain links TRBV10-3 with TRBJ1-1; 8 bases align to TRBD1. The CDR3 runs 16 residues. The V and J ends lost 3 bases and 1 base, in that order; junction bases with no gene match: 7. Germline loops: CDR1 ENHRY, CDR2 SYGVKD. CDR3 amino acids: CAISDGQGAGNTEAFF. The CDR3, as DNA: TGTGCCATCAGTGATGGGCAGGGGGCCGGGAACACTGAAGCTTTCTTT.

The V and J genes are TRBV11-3 and TRBJ2-1, with D possibly TRBD1 on 6 matching bases. Germline-derived CDR1 and CDR2 are SGHNT and YENEEA. Between the trimmed V and J ends, which lost 1 base and 3 bases, there was a span of 13 bases. The CDR3 contains 16 residues. The CDR3 DNA follows: TGTGCCAGCAGCTTAGGCCCCGGGACATTCTACAATGAGCAGTTCTTC. Encoded protein: CASSLGPGTFYNEQFF.

The V call is TRBV2, the J call TRBJ1-4; D gene ambiguous. V was pared by 4 bases and J by 4 bases, with 13 bases between. CDR1 and CDR2 (germline): SNHLY, FYNNEI. The CDR3 contains 15 residues. CDR3 nucleotides: TGTGCCAGCAGTGTTGATGGCTCCCTTAATGAAAAACTGTTTTTT. It translates to CASSVDGSLNEKLFF.

V and J are TRBV6-5 and TRBJ1-6, with TRBD1 matching over 7 bases. V shed 2 bases and J 5 bases; nucleotides not matched to a gene: 3. Germline CDR1 MNHEY, CDR2 SVGAGI. This CDR3 region has 15 residues. The CDR3 DNA follows: TGTGCCAGCAGTTACCGAACAGGGGATAATTCACCCCTCCACTTT. Its protein is CASSYRTGDNSPLHF.

This clone was observed a single time. This chain uses TRBV7-9 with TRBJ1-1; 8 bases map to TRBD1. V dropped 5 bases and J dropped 1; count of bases not matched to a gene: 6. Per the germline V gene, CDR1 is SEHNR and CDR2 is FQNEAQ (reference sequence). This CDR3 comprises 15 residues. CDR3: CASSKPGGRNTEAFF. CDR3 DNA sequence: TGTGCCAGCAGCAAGCCAGGGGGCCGGAACACTGAAGCTTTCTTT.

The chain carries TRBV9 and TRBJ2-7; the match to TRBD1 covers 7 bases. The J segment lost 2 bases and the V segment lost 4 bases, leaving 9 bases of the junction unmatched. Germline loops: CDR1 SGDLS, CDR2 YYNGEE. This CDR3 has 15 residues. The CDR3: CASSPVERGPYEQYF. The CDR3 region has the DNA TGTGCCAGCAGCCCAGTCGAGAGGGGGCCCTACGAGCAGTACTTC. Full variable domain (rest looked up from reference TRBV9 and TRBJ2-7): DSGVTQTPKHLITATGQRVTLRCSPRSGDLSVYWYQQSLDQGLQFLIQYYNGEERAKGNILERFSAQQFPDLHSELNLSSLELGDSALYFCASSPVERGPYEQYFGPGTRLTVT.

The chain recombines TRBV19 with TRBJ2-6; 9 bases fit TRBD2. The V gene's germline CDR1 is LNHDA and CDR2 SQIVND (reference sequence). The J segment lost 3 bases and the V segment lost 6 bases, leaving 9 bases of the junction unmatched. The CDR3 totals 17 residues. The CDR3 bases are TGTGCCAGTAGGAGCGGGGGGAGAGTGAGTGGGGCCAACGTCCTGACTTTC. Protein product: CASRSGGRVSGANVLTF.

The chain is built from TRBV3-1 (or the pseudogene TRBV3-2) and TRBJ2-7, with 9 bases lining up with TRBD1. Trimming cost V 4 bases and J 3 bases; bases outside gene matches: 4. This CDR3 spans 14 amino acids. Germline CDR1 and CDR2: LGHDT and YNNKEL (reference sequence). CDR3 DNA: TGTGCCAGCAGCCGGACAGGGGTAAACTACGAGCAGTACTTC. Residues: CASSRTGVNYEQYF.

This CDR3 reads CAWSRGQGSTLNEKLFF. The CDR3 coding sequence is TGTGCCTGGAGTCGAGGCCAGGGGAGTACCCTTAATGAAAAACTGTTTTTT. This sequence joins TRBV30 and TRBJ1-4; D perhaps matches TRBD1 (6 bases). The CDR3 extends over 17 amino acids. Germline V CDR1 and CDR2: GTSNPN, SVGIG (reference sequence). V gave up 2 bases and J gave up 4 bases, with 20 bases separating them.

V gene TRBV9 combines with J gene TRBJ2-3; 9 bases agree with TRBD1. Trimming removed 0 bases from V and 2 bases from J; junction bases left unmatched: 7. Germline lookup yields CDR1 SGDLS and CDR2 YYNGEE. CDR3 length: 17 residues. The CDR3, as DNA: TGTGCCAGCAGCGTAGGTATTGGACAGGGGCTCACAGATACGCAGTATTTT. Amino acids: CASSVGIGQGLTDTQYF.

In this sample, this clone turned up a few times. The chain has TRBV3-1 (or the pseudogene TRBV3-2) and TRBJ2-2, with 8 bases lining up with TRBD2. J lost 4 bases, V lost 4 bases, and 8 bases had no gene match. Germline V gene data show CDR1 as LGHDT and CDR2 as YNNKEL (reference sequence). This CDR3 contains 16 residues. The CDR3 nucleotides are TGTGCCAGCAGCCCCAACGGACTAGCAATCACCGGGGAGCTGTTTTTT. As protein: CASSPNGLAITGELFF.

The V and J genes are TRBV7-3 and TRBJ2-3, with 9 bases fitting TRBD1. V shed 2 bases and J 0 bases; nucleotides not matched to a gene: 6. The CDR3 is 17 residues long. The germline V gene has CDR1 SGHTA and CDR2 FQGTGA. The CDR3 coding sequence is TGTGCCAGCAGCTTATCCCCGACAGGGGGTAGCACAGATACGCAGTATTTT. Translating gives CASSLSPTGGSTDTQYF.

This clone was detected only a few times. The V call is TRBV18, the J call TRBJ2-4, with 15 bases lining up with TRBD2. With 0 bases clipped from V and 12 bases from J, the junction kept 3 bases outside the gene matches. Germline values: CDR1 KGHSH, CDR2 LQKENI. The CDR3 runs to 15 residues. In nucleotides, the CDR3 is TGTGCCAGCTCACCACCGGGACTAGCGGGGGGACGTCAGTACTTC. Translated, it gives CASSPPGLAGGRQYF. The complete variable domain, with remaining parts taken from reference TRBV18 and TRBJ2-4, reads NAGVMQNPRHLVRRRGQEARLRCSPMKGHSHVYWYRQLPEEGLKFMVYLQKENIIDESGMPKERFSAEFPKEGPSILRIQQVVRGDSAAYFCASSPPGLAGGRQYFGAGTRLSVL.

In its sample, this clone was seen a few times. The V gene is TRBV5-5, the J gene TRBJ1-5; D may be TRBD1 (6 bases). CDR1 is SGHKS and CDR2 is YYEKEE in the germline V gene (reference sequence). V lost 4 bases and J 1 base, leaving 12 bases between the germline ends. CDR3 size: 15 residues. This chain's CDR3 is CASSHTRGSNQPQHF. As DNA, the CDR3 is TGTGCCAGCAGCCATACCAGGGGCAGCAATCAGCCCCAGCATTTT.